The 17 T cell receptor beta chains in this list originate from one sample, sequenced in a study of response to subunit inactivated influenza vaccine. In TCRdb, the RT-PCR reads were re-called with MiXCR into one record per CDR3 protein. Of around 300,000 distinct CDR3 sequences in the sample, roughly 22% were seen once. Sequenced material: PBMCs from blood, taken less than 22 months after vaccination. These receptors were obtained from a man between 50 and 70 years old who received an inactivated influenza vaccine.

The chain uses TRBV7-8 and TRBJ2-1; 10 bases map to TRBD1. The CDR3 is 18 amino acids. CDR1 SGHVS and CDR2 FQNEAQ come from the germline V gene. V was pared by 4 bases and J by 3 bases, with 12 bases of the junction left unmatched. CDR3 protein: CASSSHHFDRGLYNEQFF. CDR3 bases: TGTGCCAGCAGCTCGCACCACTTCGACAGGGGGCTCTACAATGAGCAGTTCTTC.

This clonotype was seen only once. This chain connects TRBV10-3 to TRBJ2-2; D unresolved. CDR1 is ENHRY and CDR2 is SYGVKD in the germline V gene. The ends were cut back, 8 bases at V and 0 bases at J, with 4 bases in the middle. This CDR3 has 12 residues. CDR3 sequence: CAIRPNTGELFF. The DNA for the CDR3 is TGTGCCATCCGGCCGAACACCGGGGAGCTGTTTTTT.

The chain recombines TRBV7-9 with TRBJ1-3; D is uncertain. This CDR3 contains 15 residues. Germline V CDR1 and CDR2: SEHNR, FQNEAQ (reference sequence). Trimming took off 4 bases at V and 0 bases at J, with 10 bases between the two ends. CDR3 region: CASSSPRLSGNTIYF. In DNA form, the CDR3 reads TGTGCCAGCAGCTCCCCCCGACTCTCTGGAAACACCATATATTTT.

This rearrangement joins TRBV6-2 or TRBV6-3 to TRBJ2-7, with D hard to call. V was clipped by 7 bases and J by 6 bases, with 19 bases between them. CDR3 length: 14 residues. CDR1 and CDR2 from the germline V gene are MNHEY and SVGEGT. The CDR3, as DNA: TGTGCCAGCACGCTCGCGCTCAACGACGGCGAGCAGTACTTC. Protein: CASTLALNDGEQYF.

This clonotype has a count of ten or more. The chain recombines TRBV21-1 with TRBJ1-5. TRBV21-1 is labeled a pseudogene. The CDR3 has 17 amino acids. CDR3 amino acids: CASSKALGLGGNQPQHF. CDR3 nucleotide sequence: TGTGCCAGCAGCAAAGCGCTCGGGCTCGGGGGCAATCAGCCCCAGCATTTT.

J is TRBJ1-1 and V is TRBV12-3 or TRBV12-4; D might be TRBD1 (5 bases). The CDR3 is made up of 15 amino acids. The V gene lost 3 bases and the J gene lost 4 bases, with 15 bases spanning the gap. The CDR3 protein is CASSFSQTRGTEAFF. DNA for the CDR3: TGTGCCAGCAGTTTCTCGCAGACTAGGGGCACTGAAGCTTTCTTT.

The chain carries TRBV7-2 and TRBJ2-7; D unclear. This CDR3 spans 13 amino acids. V gave up 2 bases and J gave up 6 bases, with 11 bases separating them. The V gene's germline CDR1 is SGHTA and CDR2 FQGNSA. CDR3 loop: CASSLYQLGEQYF. In DNA form, the CDR3 reads TGTGCCAGCAGCTTATATCAGTTAGGCGAGCAGTACTTC. Drawing the rest from reference TRBV7-2 and TRBJ2-7, the complete variable domain is GAGVSQSPSNKVTEKGKDVELRCDPISGHTALYWYRQSLGQGLEFLIYFQGNSAPDKSGLPSDRFSAERTGGSVSTLTIQRTQQEDSAVYLCASSLYQLGEQYFGPGTRLTVT.

This clonotype was picked up one time. The chain recombines TRBV6-2 or TRBV6-3 with TRBJ2-5; D is tentatively TRBD1 or TRBD2 (5 bases each). V dropped 2 bases and J dropped 0 bases, with 19 bases sitting between them. CDR3 size: 18 residues. CDR1 is MNHEY and CDR2 is SVGEGT in the germline V gene. In nucleotides, the CDR3 is TGTGCCAGCAGTTACAATCGAGGGACGGATGGCCACCAAGAGACCCAGTACTTC. It yields the protein CASSYNRGTDGHQETQYF.

This chain links TRBV9 with TRBJ1-4; D unclear. With 0 bases removed from V and 4 bases from J, the gap between germline ends came to 10 bases. This CDR3 has 15 amino acids. Germline V gene data show CDR1 as SGDLS and CDR2 as YYNGEE. The CDR3 spells CASSVVAGDNEKLFF. For the CDR3, the DNA is TGTGCCAGCAGCGTAGTAGCAGGCGATAATGAAAAACTGTTTTTT.

This clonotype was picked up a small number of times. The V gene is TRBV20-1, the J gene TRBJ2-1; D possibly corresponds to TRBD2 (6 bases). The CDR3 runs to 14 residues. V dropped 3 bases and J dropped 4 bases, with 13 bases sitting between them. Per germline, CDR1 DFQATT and CDR2 SNEGSKA (reference sequence). In DNA, the CDR3 is TGCAGTGCTAGCACCCCCGGGACTTACAATGAGCAGTTCTTC. It is translated as CSASTPGTYNEQFF.

There are many counts of this clonotype. The CDR3 here is CASSLITGRDLLPPEAFF. For the CDR3, the DNA is TGTGCCAGCAGCTTAATAACCGGAAGGGACCTACTCCCCCCTGAAGCTTTCTTT. The chain couples TRBV11-2 to TRBJ1-1, with a tentative D call TRBD1 (5 bases). This CDR3 has 18 residues. The ends were cut back, 2 bases at V and 6 bases at J, with 25 bases in the middle. Germline V gene lookup returns CDR1 SGHAT and CDR2 FQNNGV. Together with reference TRBV11-2 and TRBJ1-1, the CDR3 gives the full variable domain: EAGVAQSPRYKIIEKRQSVAFWCNPISGHATLYWYQQILGQGPKLLIQFQNNGVVDDSQLPKDRFSAERLKGVDSTLKIQPAKLEDSAVYLCASSLITGRDLLPPEAFFGQGTRLTVV.

The chain has TRBV28 and TRBJ1-1, with 7 nucleotides matching TRBD1. The germline CDR1 and CDR2 sequences are MDHEN and SYDVKM. The J segment lost 0 bases and the V segment lost 4 bases, leaving 5 bases of the junction unmatched. CDR3 length: 15 residues. The CDR3 coding sequence is TGTGCCAGCAGTTCTGTCAGGGGGTTGAACACTGAAGCTTTCTTT. Protein product: CASSSVRGLNTEAFF. Full variable domain (rest looked up from reference TRBV28 and TRBJ1-1): DVKVTQSSRYLVKRTGEKVFLECVQDMDHENMFWYRQDPGLGLRLIYFSYDVKMKEKGDIPEGYSVSREKKERFSLILESASTNQTSMYLCASSSVRGLNTEAFFGQGTRLTVV.

This rearrangement joins TRBV6-2 or TRBV6-3 to TRBJ1-5; 7 bases are shared with TRBD1. V trimming: 0 bases; J trimming: 4 bases; junction bases outside the gene matches: 18. In germline, CDR1 is MNHEY, CDR2 SVGEGT. This CDR3 is built from 20 residues. The CDR3 region is CASSYSTVRRTGVPNQPQHF. DNA for the CDR3: TGTGCCAGCAGTTACTCGACAGTTAGAAGAACAGGGGTTCCGAATCAGCCCCAGCATTTT.

The rearrangement links TRBV10-3 to TRBJ1-1, with TRBD1 as a possible D gene (5 bases). V was clipped by 0 bases and J by 7 bases, with 9 bases between them. CDR1 is ENHRY, CDR2 SYGVKD, per germline. CDR3 length equals 13 residues. As DNA, the CDR3 is TGTGCCATCAGTGAGTCGCCGGGGGATGAAGCTTTCTTT. Protein: CAISESPGDEAFF.

The chain is built from TRBV28 and TRBJ2-2, with D possibly being TRBD2 (6 bases). The germline V gene encodes CDR1 MDHEN and CDR2 SYDVKM. Trimming stripped 4 bases from V and 1 base from J, with 13 bases between. This CDR3 region has 16 residues. CDR3 nucleotides: TGTGCCAGCAGTTCTTTCGGGGGTATGAACACCGGGGAGCTGTTTTTT. Translated: CASSSFGGMNTGELFF.

In its sample, this clonotype was seen a few times. The chain employs TRBV7-8 and TRBJ1-1; D call uncertain. The CDR3 runs to 15 residues. Trimming cost V 6 bases and J 0 bases, with 14 bases left between them. CDR1 is SGHVS, CDR2 FQNEAQ, per germline. DNA for the CDR3: TGTGCCAGCAGTCCTATTGACGCTTTGAACACTGAAGCTTTCTTT. Translated: CASSPIDALNTEAFF. The whole variable domain, filled in from reference TRBV7-8 and TRBJ1-1, reads GAGVSQSPRYKVAKRGQDVALRCDPISGHVSLFWYQQALGQGPEFLTYFQNEAQLDKSGLPSDRFFAERPEGSVSTLKIQRTQQEDSAVYLCASSPIDALNTEAFFGQGTRLTVV.

The chain employs TRBV27 and TRBJ1-6, with a tentative D call TRBD1 (6 bases). The CDR3 has 14 residues. The germline V gene has CDR1 MNHEY and CDR2 SMNVEV (reference sequence). V was cut by 11 bases and J by 3 bases, with 14 bases left in between. CDR3 in DNA: TGTGCCTCCAGGACAGAGTACTATAATTCACCCCTCCACTTT. This gives the protein CASRTEYYNSPLHF.